The 32 T cell receptor beta chains in this list originate from one sample, sequenced in a study of blood T cell repertoires in COVID-19. Method: immunoSEQ multiplex PCR; TCRdb's copy keeps in-frame clones and lacks some. The profile shows some 140,000 clones, about three quarters of them singletons. Sample: peripheral blood. The receptors here all came from an elderly man with acute or convalescent COVID-19.

The chain recombines TRBV7-9 with TRBJ2-3, with D tentatively TRBD1 (5 bases). This CDR3 is built from 15 residues. Trimming took 3 bases from V and 4 from J, leaving 14 bases between them. Germline V gene lookup returns CDR1 SEHNR and CDR2 FQNEAQ (reference sequence). The CDR3 here is CASSFGRGGADTQYF. The DNA for the CDR3 is TGTGCCAGCAGCTTCGGAAGGGGCGGCGCAGATACGCAGTATTTT.

This chain connects TRBV24-1 to TRBJ2-7; unclear D gene. The V end was cut by 6 bases, the J end by 0 bases, with 8 bases between. Germline lookup yields CDR1 KGHDR and CDR2 SFDVKD. This CDR3 is 13 amino acids long. This chain's CDR3 is CATSSQYSYEQYF. The CDR3 DNA follows: TGTGCCACCAGTTCACAATACTCCTACGAGCAGTACTTC.

This sequence joins TRBV28 and TRBJ1-5, with D perhaps matching TRBD1 (6 bases). Deletions cut 3 bases from V and 9 bases from J, with 18 bases between. The CDR3 contains 15 residues. Germline CDR1 is MDHEN and CDR2 is SYDVKM. CDR3 sequence: CASSFPQGIVPPQHF. DNA for the CDR3: TGTGCCAGCAGTTTCCCCCAGGGGATAGTCCCGCCCCAGCATTTT.

The gene calls are TRBV27 and TRBJ2-2; 9 bases match TRBD1. The CDR3 extends over 15 amino acids. Germline assignment: CDR1 MNHEY and CDR2 SMNVEV (reference sequence). The V segment lost 6 bases and the J segment 6 bases; nucleotides outside the gene matches: 8. As DNA, the CDR3 is TGTGCCAGCAGATCCGGGACAGGGTTCCCCGGGGAGCTGTTTTTT. Protein sequence: CASRSGTGFPGELFF.

This clone was seen only a few times. The chain joins TRBV2 to TRBJ1-6, with TRBD1 matching over 9 bases. This CDR3 spans 15 amino acids. The V and J ends lost 7 bases and 6 bases, in that order; junction bases with no gene match: 7. Germline V gives CDR1 SNHLY, CDR2 FYNNEI. CDR3 region: CASTRTGAGNSPLHF. Here the CDR3 DNA reads TGTGCCAGCACCCGGACAGGGGCCGGTAATTCACCCCTCCACTTT.

The V gene is TRBV28, the J gene TRBJ2-4; TRBD1 might be the D (5 bases). Trimming shortened V by 6 bases and J by 0 bases, and 15 bases separated the two germline ends. The germline gives CDR1 MDHEN, CDR2 SYDVKM. The CDR3 is 16 amino acids. CDR3 nucleotides: TGTGCCAGCAGCTTCGACAGAGCGAAAGCCAAAAACATTCAGTACTTC. Encoded protein: CASSFDRAKAKNIQYF.

This clone appeared a few times. This chain connects TRBV3-1 (or the pseudogene TRBV3-2) to TRBJ2-7, with D possibly being TRBD1 (6 bases). Trimming removed 2 bases at V and 3 bases at J, with 17 bases between. Germline CDR1 reads LGHDT; CDR2 reads YNNKEL (reference sequence). The CDR3 runs to 16 residues. In DNA form, the CDR3 reads TGTGCCAGCAGCCAATCGTTCCGGGACAAAAACTACGAGCAGTACTTC. Its protein product is CASSQSFRDKNYEQYF.

The CDR3 coding sequence is TGCAGCGCAGAGGACAGGGCCTCCTATGGCTACACCTTC. This sequence encodes CSAEDRASYGYTF. This chain joins TRBV29-1 and TRBJ1-2, with 8 bases that match TRBD1. With 7 bases clipped from V and 4 bases from J, the junction kept 8 bases outside the gene matches. CDR3 size: 13 residues. Germline CDR1 and CDR2: SQVTM and ANQGSEA.

The chain has TRBV4-3 and TRBJ1-5, with D perhaps TRBD1 (5 bases). Germline-derived CDR1 and CDR2 are LGHNA and YSLEER. CDR3 length: 13 amino acids. Trimming pared 4 bases from V and 5 bases from J, leaving 9 bases between. The CDR3 DNA is TGCGCCAGCAGCCTCGGGGGGGATCAGCCCCAGCATTTT. Translating gives CASSLGGDQPQHF.

The chain links TRBV3-1 (or the pseudogene TRBV3-2) to TRBJ2-6, with TRBD1 matching 9 bases. The CDR3 runs to 18 residues. CDR1 LGHDT and CDR2 YNNKEL come from the germline V gene (reference sequence). Germline trimming cut 5 bases from V and 2 bases from J; bases unmatched to any gene: 10. The CDR3 DNA reads TGTGCCAGCAGCATGCCGGGACAGGGACACCCTGGGGCCAACGTCCTGACTTTC. Protein product: CASSMPGQGHPGANVLTF.

The chain combines TRBV9 with TRBJ2-1; TRBD2 is a possible D gene (6 bases). CDR3 length: 15 amino acids. Per the germline V gene, CDR1 is SGDLS and CDR2 is YYNGEE. V was shortened by 2 bases and J by 4 bases, with 13 bases between the two germline ends. In DNA, the CDR3 is TGTGCCAGCAGCGTCGACGGGGGTTTTTACAATGAGCAGTTCTTC. Its protein product is CASSVDGGFYNEQFF.

This rearrangement joins TRBV2 to TRBJ1-3, with a weak D call TRBD1 (5 bases). Per the germline V gene, CDR1 is SNHLY and CDR2 is FYNNEI. There are 16 residues in the CDR3. Trimming took 10 bases from V and 0 from J, leaving 19 bases between them. In DNA, the CDR3 is TGTGCCACAGGGTTCAGGGAGGCAAGCTCTGGAAACACCATATATTTT. Translation: CATGFREASSGNTIYF.

The chain employs TRBV7-8 and TRBJ1-5, with D unresolved. Germline V gene data show CDR1 as SGHVS and CDR2 as FQNEAQ. This CDR3 contains 14 residues. V was pared by 8 bases and J by 5 bases, with 16 bases between. CDR3: CASAGSAGDQPQHF. DNA for the CDR3: TGTGCCAGCGCGGGTTCGGCGGGCGATCAGCCCCAGCATTTT.

This chain connects TRBV5-1 to TRBJ1-1, with 7 bases fitting TRBD1. From germline, CDR1 is SGHRS and CDR2 YFSETQ. V trimming: 4 bases; J trimming: 4 bases; junction bases outside the gene matches: 7. This CDR3 is built from 14 residues. CDR3 protein: CASSLRGAGTEAFF. CDR3 nucleotides: TGCGCCAGCAGCCTCAGGGGGGCTGGCACTGAAGCTTTCTTT. Together with reference TRBV5-1 and TRBJ1-1, the CDR3 gives the full variable domain: KAGVTQTPRYLIKTRGQQVTLSCSPISGHRSVSWYQQTPGQGLQFLFEYFSETQRNKGNFPGRFSGRQFSNSRSEMNVSTLELGDSALYLCASSLRGAGTEAFFGQGTRLTVV.

This clone was observed a single time. The chain carries TRBV3-1 (or the pseudogene TRBV3-2) and TRBJ1-5; 7 bases line up with TRBD1. This CDR3 is built from 15 residues. Germline values: CDR1 LGHDT, CDR2 YNNKEL (reference sequence). J lost 7 bases, V lost 1 base, and 7 bases had no gene match. The chain's CDR3 is CASSQGQGDFQPQHF. In nucleotides, the CDR3 is TGTGCCAGCAGCCAAGGGCAGGGGGATTTCCAGCCCCAGCATTTT.

A word on this clone: A read error may be the cause here, since a much bigger clone is one base away. This rearrangement joins TRBV6-2 or TRBV6-3 to TRBJ1-1; 7 bases are shared with TRBD1. CDR3 length: 13 amino acids. Losses at the gene ends were 5 bases for V and 5 bases for J; bases not matched to a gene: 5. Germline V gene lookup returns CDR1 MNHEY and CDR2 SVGEGT. The CDR3 DNA follows: TGTGCCAGCAGTCCGACAGGGAGGACTGAAGCTTTCTTT. Translating gives CASSPTGRTEAFF.

This clone was seen only once. The chain employs TRBV10-3 and TRBJ1-5; TRBD1 agrees at 10 bases. The CDR3 runs 15 residues. V was clipped by 10 bases and J by 5 bases; unmatched bases: 11. CDR1 and CDR2 from the germline V gene are ENHRY and SYGVKD. The CDR3 sequence is CATTIRQGADQPQHF. The DNA of the CDR3 is TGTGCCACGACGATTCGACAGGGGGCTGATCAGCCCCAGCATTTT.

V and J are TRBV3-1 (or the pseudogene TRBV3-2) and TRBJ2-7; the match to TRBD2 covers 8 bases. This CDR3 is 14 amino acids long. Germline V gene data show CDR1 as LGHDT and CDR2 as YNNKEL (reference sequence). Trimming cost V 4 bases and J 3 bases; bases outside gene matches: 5. The CDR3 is CASSPTAGGYEQYF. The CDR3 DNA is TGTGCCAGCAGCCCCACCGCGGGGGGCTACGAGCAGTACTTC.

The rearrangement uses TRBV14 and TRBJ1-6; D may be TRBD1 (5 bases). The CDR3 extends over 15 amino acids. Germline loops: CDR1 SGHDN, CDR2 FVKESK. V gave up 4 bases and J gave up 8 bases, with 15 bases separating them. The CDR3 here is CASSRYTGGDSPLHF. In nucleotides, the CDR3 is TGTGCCAGCAGCCGGTATACGGGGGGGGATTCACCCCTCCACTTT.

V and J are TRBV7-2 and TRBJ2-2; D is unclear. Germline CDR1 SGHTA, CDR2 FQGNSA. With 3 bases removed from V and 2 bases from J, the gap between germline ends came to 10 bases. CDR3 length: 15 amino acids. CDR3 protein: CASSLGRINTGELFF. CDR3 bases: TGTGCCAGCAGCTTGGGCAGGATTAACACCGGGGAGCTGTTTTTT.

The chain uses TRBV2 and TRBJ2-2, with TRBD1 matching over 7 bases. The CDR3 consists of 15 residues. V shed 7 bases, J shed 3 bases, and the junction held 8 bases outside the gene matches. CDR1 is SNHLY, CDR2 FYNNEI, per germline. CDR3 DNA: TGTGCCAGCATCGAAACAGGGGCCGACACCGGGGAGCTGTTTTTT. It specifies CASIETGADTGELFF.

This clone was found a few times. The genes are TRBV5-5 and TRBJ1-1; D remains unclear. The germline V and J ends were trimmed by 0 bases and 6 bases, with 9 bases remaining between them. Germline V CDR1 and CDR2: SGHKS, YYEKEE (reference sequence). This CDR3 contains 13 residues. CDR3 in amino acids: CASSLVAVAEAFF. CDR3 bases: TGTGCCAGCAGCTTGGTAGCTGTAGCTGAAGCTTTCTTT.

This clone has more than one count but fewer than ten. The chain uses TRBV15 and TRBJ2-2; TRBD2 matches at 12 bases. The CDR3 consists of 17 residues. Germline lookup yields CDR1 LNHNV and CDR2 YYDKDF (reference sequence). The trim removed 1 base at V and 9 bases at J, leaving 9 bases unmatched. CDR3 sequence: CATSRAASGGVRRELFF. As DNA, the CDR3 is TGTGCCACCAGCAGAGCGGCTAGCGGGGGGGTGAGAAGGGAGCTGTTTTTT.

The rearrangement links TRBV27 to TRBJ1-5, with D possibly TRBD1 on 6 matching bases. The CDR3 is 13 residues long. The V gene lost 6 bases and the J gene lost 5 bases, with 11 bases spanning the gap. The germline gives CDR1 MNHEY, CDR2 SMNVEV (reference sequence). Here the CDR3 DNA reads TGTGCCAGCAGCCAGGGGCTGGATCAGCCCCAGCATTTT. Amino acid sequence: CASSQGLDQPQHF.

V gene TRBV5-4 combines with J gene TRBJ1-3, with D possibly matching TRBD1 (6 bases). V lost 0 bases and J 0 bases, leaving 10 bases between the germline ends. Looked up from germline, CDR1 is SGHNT and CDR2 is YYREEE (reference sequence). This CDR3 region has 16 residues. The CDR3 DNA follows: TGTGCCAGCAGCTTGGGGCAGGGGCCCTCTGGAAACACCATATATTTT. Translated, it gives CASSLGQGPSGNTIYF.

V and J are TRBV5-8 and TRBJ2-3; 8 positions match TRBD2. Germline V gene sequence: CDR1 SGHTS, CDR2 YDEGEE. With V trimmed by 0 bases and J by 2 bases, 14 bases remained unmatched. This CDR3 region has 19 residues. The CDR3 reads CASSLAIMTGGGYTDTQYF. The CDR3 DNA sequence: TGTGCCAGCAGCTTGGCCATAATGACCGGCGGGGGGTACACAGATACGCAGTATTTT. Drawing the rest from reference TRBV5-8 and TRBJ2-3, the complete variable domain is EAGVTQSPTHLIKTRGQQATLRCSPISGHTSVYWYQQALGLGLQFLLWYDEGEERNRGNFPPRFSGRQFPNYSSELNVNALELEDSALYLCASSLAIMTGGGYTDTQYFGPGTRLTVL.

The chain couples TRBV5-1 to TRBJ1-2, with D possibly being TRBD1 (6 bases). V was shortened by 4 bases and J by 2 bases, with 12 bases between the two germline ends. This CDR3 contains 14 residues. Germline CDR1 and CDR2: SGHRS and YFSETQ. Written as DNA, the CDR3 is TGCGCCAGCAGCCAAGGACAGTCCAACTATGGCTACACCTTC. Amino acid sequence: CASSQGQSNYGYTF.

This clone has more than one count but fewer than ten. The chain recombines TRBV5-4 with TRBJ1-3; the D gene is possibly TRBD1 (6 bases). Trimming pared 0 bases from V and 2 bases from J, leaving 12 bases between. CDR1 and CDR2 from the germline V gene are SGHNT and YYREEE (reference sequence). This CDR3 spans 16 amino acids. CDR3 in DNA: TGTGCCAGCAGCTTGGGCCTCCCAGGGGCTGGAAACACCATATATTTT. This codes for CASSLGLPGAGNTIYF.

The V call is TRBV9, the J call TRBJ2-5, with 7 bases lining up with TRBD2. CDR1 and CDR2 (germline): SGDLS, YYNGEE. The CDR3 sequence is 18 residues long. The V and J ends lost 0 bases and 1 base, in that order; junction bases with no gene match: 12. The CDR3 DNA reads TGTGCCAGCAGCGTAGGCGGAGGACTAGGGGTCCTCCAAGAGACCCAGTACTTC. Its protein is CASSVGGGLGVLQETQYF.

As for this clone: Other DNA sequences in the same sample also yield this CDR3. The V and J genes are TRBV18 and TRBJ2-7; perhaps TRBD1 as D (6 bases). CDR1 and CDR2 from the germline V gene are KGHSH and LQKENI. The CDR3 length is 14 residues. The V gene lost 0 bases and the J gene lost 4 bases, with 10 bases spanning the gap. The CDR3 DNA sequence: TGTGCCAGCTCACCACCGGGCAGGGGATACGAGCAGTACTTC. Protein product: CASSPPGRGYEQYF.

CDR3 nucleotides: TGTGCCAGCTCACCACAGGGACTGAACACCGGGGAGCTGTTTTTT. Translated: CASSPQGLNTGELFF. The chain links TRBV18 to TRBJ2-2, with D perhaps TRBD2 (6 bases). Germline lookup yields CDR1 KGHSH and CDR2 LQKENI. The V and J ends lost 1 base and 1 base respectively, with 7 bases between them. The CDR3 is 15 amino acids. Combining the CDR3 with reference TRBV18 and TRBJ2-2 gives the whole variable domain NAGVMQNPRHLVRRRGQEARLRCSPMKGHSHVYWYRQLPEEGLKFMVYLQKENIIDESGMPKERFSAEFPKEGPSILRIQQVVRGDSAAYFCASSPQGLNTGELFFGEGSRLTVL.

The chain recombines TRBV7-2 with TRBJ1-1, with D possibly TRBD1 on 5 matching bases. Between the trimmed V and J ends, which lost 4 bases and 4 bases, there was a span of 13 bases. The length of the CDR3 is 14 residues. Germline V gene sequence: CDR1 SGHTA, CDR2 FQGNSA. In nucleotides, the CDR3 is TGTGCCAGCAGCTCGGGACTTTCCCGCACTGAAGCTTTCTTT. It encodes CASSSGLSRTEAFF.